Shown below are 2 T cell receptor beta chains from a single sample sequenced in a study of shared clonotypes between healthy human individuals. Terminally differentiated effector memory CD45RA+ cells were left out of the naive CD8 fraction, which was CD45RO-negative and positively selected for CCR7. Only in-frame clones appear in the TCRdb table, and some are missing; sequencing was by immunoSEQ multiplex PCR. The sample has about 820,000 clones; over 90% are singletons. Source material: naive CD8+ T cells sorted from blood. These receptors were obtained from a man under 40 in good health.

This clone was observed once. The J gene is TRBJ2-1, the V gene TRBV28; no definite D call. Germline values: CDR1 MDHEN, CDR2 SYDVKM. The CDR3 spans 14 residues. Trimming removed 5 bases at V and 1 base at J, with 9 bases between. This CDR3 reads CASSTPGSYNEQFF. The CDR3 DNA follows: TGTGCCAGCAGTACGCCAGGTTCCTACAATGAGCAGTTCTTC.

This clone is a singleton in its sample. The chain carries TRBV27 and TRBJ2-7; D not certain. V lost 4 bases to trimming and J lost 2 bases, with 12 bases between them. The germline V gene encodes CDR1 MNHEY and CDR2 SMNVEV (reference sequence). CDR3 size: 14 residues. DNA for the CDR3: TGTGCCAGCAGTTACGGCGGAACAGCCTACGAGCAGTACTTC. As protein: CASSYGGTAYEQYF.